A single T cell receptor (beta chain) is shown here with its context. Antigen specificity is unknown. This sample was included in a study of molecular identifiers for immune sequencing clone quantification. As for the study in general: RNA from approximately 20,000 or 98,000 naive CD8 cells was split five ways in replicates, with four sequenced.

Regarding the study as a whole: Reportedly, one cell's Jurkat TCR RNA was detected within 1,100,000 naive CD8 cells. Whereas naive cells kept under 1% of molecules in clones above 20 RNA copies, such clones held over 99% in effectors.

V lost 4 bases, J lost 2 bases, and 11 bases lay in between. Germline V gene lookup returns CDR1 SGHAT and CDR2 FQNNGV. The CDR3 has 14 residues. Previously described methods and listed TCR primers were used for bulk TCR libraries. Via MiXCR, TCRdb re-called the PCR reads, giving one row per CDR3 protein. The table shows about 630,000 distinct CDR3 sequences, with less than 30% occurring only once. This chain joins TRBV11-2 and TRBJ2-5, with no clear D. This clonotype originated in a human donor in good health. Some libraries in this study had Jurkat cell RNA spiked in. Source material: naive CD8+ T cells from blood, with Jurkat cell RNA spiked in. Described subset: FACS-sorted CD8+CD4-CCR7+CD45RA+ naive T cells. CDR3 residues: CASSSTVNQETQYF. In DNA form, the CDR3 reads TGTGCCAGCAGCTCGACGGTAAATCAAGAGACCCAGTACTTC.